This T cell receptor (beta chain) comes out of a study of control samples from healthy donors and cancer patients. The length of the CDR3 is 15 residues. J was trimmed by 4 bases and V by 5 bases; bases with no gene match: 8. Germline assignment: CDR1 SGHTA and CDR2 FQGNSA. A few counts support this clone. Here immunoSEQ multiplex PCR was the method, and the copy in TCRdb shows in-frame clones only, minus some. The table shows 100,000 to 150,000 clones, with over 80% occurring only once. The V and J genes are TRBV7-2 and TRBJ1-5; 7 nucleotides align to TRBD1. The sequence derives from an elderly man with head and neck cancer. The source material was PBMCs. The DNA of the CDR3 is TGTGCCAGCAGCATGACCGGGACAGAAAATCAGCCCCAGCATTTT. Translation: CASSMTGTENQPQHF. Full variable domain (rest looked up from reference TRBV7-2 and TRBJ1-5): GAGVSQSPSNKVTEKGKDVELRCDPISGHTALYWYRQSLGQGLEFLIYFQGNSAPDKSGLPSDRFSAERTGGSVSTLTIQRTQQEDSAVYLCASSMTGTENQPQHFGDGTRLSIL.